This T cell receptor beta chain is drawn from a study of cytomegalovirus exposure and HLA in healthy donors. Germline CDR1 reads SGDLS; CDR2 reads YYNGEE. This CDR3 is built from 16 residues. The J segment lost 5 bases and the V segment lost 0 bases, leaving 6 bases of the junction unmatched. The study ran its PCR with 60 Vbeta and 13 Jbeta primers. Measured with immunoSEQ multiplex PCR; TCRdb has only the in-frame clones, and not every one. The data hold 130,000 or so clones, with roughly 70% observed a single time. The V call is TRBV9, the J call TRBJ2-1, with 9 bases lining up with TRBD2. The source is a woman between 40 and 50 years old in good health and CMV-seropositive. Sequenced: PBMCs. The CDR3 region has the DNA TGTGCCAGCAGCGTAGGTGGACTAGCGATTGACAATGAGCAGTTCTTC. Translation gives CASSVGGLAIDNEQFF.